The clone carrying this TCR beta chain turned up a few times. What it recognizes is unknown. One entry per CDR3 protein results from TCRdb running MiXCR on the RT-PCR reads. The table records 150,000 to 200,000 distinct CDR3 sequences, approximately 11% of them present only once. These data belong to a study of response to subunit inactivated influenza vaccine. Findings and limits, study-wide: Authors proposed each seasonal influenza vaccination draws in few new T cells.

This receptor was obtained from a man aged 45-60 years who received an inactivated influenza vaccine. Sequenced here: non-naive T cells sorted from PBMCs, sampled roughly 6 weeks after vaccination.

CDR3 sequence reads: CASSQARVFSTNTGELFF. The CDR3 bases are TGTGCCAGCAGCCAAGCCCGGGTCTTCTCGACGAACACCGGGGAGCTGTTTTTT. This chain links TRBV4-2 with TRBJ2-2; D gene unclear. Trimming removed 1 base at V and 0 bases at J, with 15 bases between. Germline CDR1 reads LGHNA; CDR2 reads YNFKEQ. The CDR3 has 18 residues.